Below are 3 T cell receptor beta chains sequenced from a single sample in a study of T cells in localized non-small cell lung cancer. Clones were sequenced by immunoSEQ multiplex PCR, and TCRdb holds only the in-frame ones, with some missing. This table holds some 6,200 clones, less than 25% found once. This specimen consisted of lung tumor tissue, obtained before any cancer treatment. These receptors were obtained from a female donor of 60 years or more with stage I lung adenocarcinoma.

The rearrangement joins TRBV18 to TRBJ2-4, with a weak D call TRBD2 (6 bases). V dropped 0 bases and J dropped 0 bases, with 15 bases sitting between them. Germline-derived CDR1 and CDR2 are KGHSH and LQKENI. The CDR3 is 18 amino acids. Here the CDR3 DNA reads TGTGCCAGCTCACCACCATGGGGACTGGCCCTAGCCAAAAACATTCAGTACTTC. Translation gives CASSPPWGLALAKNIQYF.

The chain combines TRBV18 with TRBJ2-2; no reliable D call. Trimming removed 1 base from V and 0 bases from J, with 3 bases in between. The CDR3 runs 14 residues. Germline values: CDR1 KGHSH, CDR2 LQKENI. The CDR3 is CASSPRANTGELFF. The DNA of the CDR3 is TGTGCCAGCTCACCACGCGCGAACACCGGGGAGCTGTTTTTT.

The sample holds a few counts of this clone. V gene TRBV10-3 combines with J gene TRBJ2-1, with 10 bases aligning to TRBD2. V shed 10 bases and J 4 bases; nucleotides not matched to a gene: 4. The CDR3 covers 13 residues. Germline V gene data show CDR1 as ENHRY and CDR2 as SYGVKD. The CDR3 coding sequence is TGTGCCACCACTAGCGGGGTATACAATGAGCAGTTCTTC. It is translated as CATTSGVYNEQFF.